The 12 T cell receptor beta chains reported below all come from one sample, sequenced in a study of blood T cell repertoires in COVID-19. Sequenced by immunoSEQ multiplex PCR; TCRdb stores in-frame clones only, minus some. The sample has about 120,000 clones, about 89% seen once. Input material: peripheral blood. These TCRs come from a human donor with acute or convalescent COVID-19. The donor label of this sample is uncertain.

CDR3 in amino acids: CATSSSGTGVMSNQPQHF. The CDR3 DNA reads TGTGCCACCAGCAGCTCCGGGACAGGGGTTATGAGCAATCAGCCCCAGCATTTT. The chain carries TRBV15 and TRBJ1-5; 10 bases map to TRBD1. The V and J ends lost 3 bases and 1 base, in that order; junction bases with no gene match: 9. The CDR3 loop spans 18 amino acids. Germline V gene sequence: CDR1 LNHNV, CDR2 YYDKDF (reference sequence). The variable domain in full, with the rest retrieved from reference TRBV15 and TRBJ1-5, is DAMVIQNPRYQVTQFGKPVTLSCSQTLNHNVMYWYQQKSSQAPKLLFHYYDKDFNNEADTPDNFQSRRPNTSFCFLDIRSPGLGDTAMYLCATSSSGTGVMSNQPQHFGDGTRLSIL.

This rearrangement joins TRBV5-3 to TRBJ1-5, with 7 bases that match TRBD1. TRBV5-3 is an ORF, with its function uncertain. Trimming took 3 bases from V and 5 from J; bases not matched to a gene: 23. This CDR3 is 20 amino acids long. The CDR3 region has the DNA TGTGCCAGAAGCTACCGTCCGGGACAGAGTGGGGACCGGCAATATCAGCCCCAGCATTTT. It is translated as CARSYRPGQSGDRQYQPQHF.

The chain has TRBV6-6 and TRBJ2-5, with D tentatively TRBD2 (5 bases). Germline values: CDR1 MNHNY, CDR2 SVGAGI (reference sequence). Trimming took off 0 bases at V and 5 bases at J, with 7 bases between the two ends. The CDR3 spans 13 residues. The CDR3 DNA follows: TGTGCCAGCAGTTACTCACGAGGGGAGACCCAGTACTTC. It is translated as CASSYSRGETQYF.

The V gene is TRBV5-1, the J gene TRBJ1-1, with a possible D match to TRBD1 (5 bases). Trimming removed 5 bases at V and 0 bases at J, with 14 bases between. The V gene's germline CDR1 is SGHRS and CDR2 YFSETQ. This CDR3 has 15 amino acids. CDR3: CASRWGDLMNTEAFF. The CDR3 DNA reads as TGCGCCAGCAGATGGGGGGACCTGATGAACACTGAAGCTTTCTTT.

CDR3 in amino acids: CASSFAGEGSYEQYF. DNA for the CDR3: TGTGCCAGCAGCTTCGCGGGAGAGGGCTCCTACGAGCAGTACTTC. This sequence joins TRBV5-4 and TRBJ2-7; 7 bases line up with TRBD2. CDR1 is SGHNT, CDR2 YYREEE, per germline (reference sequence). The CDR3 spans 15 residues. The V and J ends lost 2 bases and 0 bases, in that order; junction bases with no gene match: 5.

This clone was observed a few times. This chain joins TRBV4-1 and TRBJ1-1; 7 nucleotides match TRBD1. The germline V gene encodes CDR1 MGHRA and CDR2 YSYEKL. Trimming at V came to 4 bases and at J to 4 bases, leaving 9 bases not matched to a gene. The CDR3 extends over 15 amino acids. The chain's CDR3 is CASSPVPGGGTEAFF. Here the CDR3 DNA reads TGCGCCAGCAGCCCAGTGCCAGGGGGTGGCACTGAAGCTTTCTTT.

The chain carries TRBV28 and TRBJ2-1; D is ambiguous. CDR1 MDHEN and CDR2 SYDVKM come from the germline V gene. CDR3 length: 12 amino acids. Trimming stripped 7 bases from V and 8 bases from J, with 12 bases between. CDR3 DNA sequence: TGTGCCAGCACCGTTAGTTCCGATGAGCAGTTCTTC. Encoded protein: CASTVSSDEQFF. The full variable domain, rest sourced from reference TRBV28 and TRBJ2-1, is DVKVTQSSRYLVKRTGEKVFLECVQDMDHENMFWYRQDPGLGLRLIYFSYDVKMKEKGDIPEGYSVSREKKERFSLILESASTNQTSMYLCASTVSSDEQFFGPGTRLTVL.

The V and J genes are TRBV10-2 and TRBJ2-7; no reliable D call. This CDR3 is built from 12 residues. Trimming took 4 bases from V and 1 from J, leaving 5 bases between them. CDR1 WSHSY and CDR2 SAAADI come from the germline V gene. This chain's CDR3 is CASSAGSYEQYF. Here the CDR3 DNA reads TGCGCCAGCAGTGCCGGGTCCTACGAGCAGTACTTC.

The J gene is TRBJ1-1, the V gene TRBV18; D gene unclear. Germline V gene sequence: CDR1 KGHSH, CDR2 LQKENI. The CDR3 consists of 15 residues. Trimming pared 2 bases from V and 1 base from J, leaving 11 bases between. The CDR3 loop reads CASSPVQTRNTEAFF. CDR3 in DNA: TGTGCCAGCTCACCAGTACAGACAAGGAACACTGAAGCTTTCTTT.

This chain links TRBV6-5 with TRBJ1-6; D ambiguous. Germline values: CDR1 MNHEY, CDR2 SVGAGI. V was clipped by 0 bases and J by 7 bases, with 13 bases between them. This CDR3 has 16 residues. In DNA, the CDR3 is TGTGCCAGCAGTTACTCCCAGATGAGGGCCAATTCACCCCTCCACTTT. It specifies CASSYSQMRANSPLHF.

The chain has TRBV5-1 and TRBJ2-7, with TRBD2 identical over 7 bases. Germline CDR1 is SGHRS and CDR2 is YFSETQ. This CDR3 is 13 amino acids long. The J segment lost 3 bases and the V segment lost 3 bases, leaving 3 bases of the junction unmatched. CDR3 in amino acids: CASSSRTSYEQYF. CDR3 coding DNA: TGCGCCAGCAGCTCCCGGACTAGCTACGAGCAGTACTTC.

V gene TRBV28 combines with J gene TRBJ1-2; 8 positions agree with TRBD1. The CDR3 extends over 18 amino acids. Per the germline V gene, CDR1 is MDHEN and CDR2 is SYDVKM. After removal of 5 bases from V and 0 bases from J, the junction contained 14 bases not matched to a gene. Here the CDR3 reads CASSPAGGAWGSNYGYTF. For the CDR3, the DNA is TGTGCCAGCAGTCCGGCAGGGGGCGCTTGGGGCTCTAACTATGGCTACACCTTC.